This T cell receptor (beta chain) was recovered during a study of control samples from healthy donors and cancer patients. TCRdb's copy holds only in-frame clones and misses some; the assay was immunoSEQ multiplex PCR. The repertoire consists of under 300,000 clones, with over 75% occurring once and the leading ten covering less than 15%. CDR3 length equals 17 residues. Per germline, CDR1 LGHNA and CDR2 YNFKEQ. Trimming removed 2 bases at V and 9 bases at J, with 23 bases between. The specimen was PBMCs. The clonotype was recovered from a woman in her sixties with lung cancer. The V and J genes are TRBV4-2 and TRBJ2-1; tentatively, D is TRBD2 (6 bases). The CDR3 region is CASSQTRLVRGESEQFF. CDR3 DNA: TGTGCCAGCAGCCAAACCCGACTAGTGAGGGGCGAAAGTGAGCAGTTCTTC.